Listed below are T cell receptor beta chains from one sample, sequenced in a study of blood T cell repertoires in COVID-19. Assay used: immunoSEQ multiplex PCR; TCRdb lists only in-frame clones, some missing. The sample contains 110,000 to 150,000 clones, roughly four fifths of which appear only once. What was sequenced was peripheral blood. Receptors originate from a human donor in a cohort sampled during active COVID-19. Both conserved end residues are part of each CDR3. Fields, in order: clone size, J gene, V gene, CDR3 length, D gene, CDR3 DNA, CDR3 protein. D genes are given only for firm matches. Size is omitted from some rows. Given values are once, few, many or a class for expanded clones.

clone size: NA; J gene: TRBJ2-5; V gene: TRBV11-3; CDR3 length: 18; D gene: TRBD2; CDR3 DNA: TGTGCCAGCAGCCGGGGGGTTGGTAGCAGAGCCTCCCAAGAGACCCAGTACTTC; CDR3 protein: CASSRGVGSRASQETQYF
clone size: NA; J gene: TRBJ2-7; V gene: TRBV10-3; CDR3 length: 17; D gene: TRBD1; CDR3 DNA: TGTGCCATCAGTGAGACAGAGAGCGGGACAGGGGGCTACGAGCAGTACTTC; CDR3 protein: CAISETESGTGGYEQYF
clone size: NA; J gene: TRBJ2-1; V gene: TRBV18; CDR3 length: 14; D gene: NA; CDR3 DNA: TGTGCCAGCTCACCTCAAGCGGGTAACAATGAGCAGTTCTTC; CDR3 protein: CASSPQAGNNEQFF
clone size: NA; J gene: TRBJ2-7; V gene: TRBV7-2; CDR3 length: 15; D gene: NA; CDR3 DNA: TGTGCCAGCAGCTTAGCGATGGGGGGAGGAGGCGAGCAGTACTTC; CDR3 protein: CASSLAMGGGGEQYF
clone size: NA; J gene: TRBJ2-6; V gene: TRBV28; CDR3 length: 15; D gene: NA; CDR3 DNA: TGTGCCAGCAGTTTACCCGGCTCTGGGGCCAACGTCCTGACTTTC; CDR3 protein: CASSLPGSGANVLTF
clone size: NA; J gene: TRBJ1-4; V gene: TRBV14; CDR3 length: 16; D gene: NA; CDR3 DNA: TGTGCCAGCAGCCAAGCTCGGGTTTCGGGAAATGAAAAACTGTTTTTT; CDR3 protein: CASSQARVSGNEKLFF
clone size: NA; J gene: TRBJ2-5; V gene: TRBV5-4; CDR3 length: 16; D gene: TRBD2; CDR3 DNA: TGTGCCAGCAGCTTGGTAGCGGGAGGACCCGAGGGGACCCAGTACTTC; CDR3 protein: CASSLVAGGPEGTQYF
clone size: NA; J gene: TRBJ2-2; V gene: TRBV5-6; CDR3 length: 15; D gene: TRBD1; CDR3 DNA: TGTGCCAGCAGCTTGTGGGACAGGGGAACCGGGGAGCTGTTTTTT; CDR3 protein: CASSLWDRGTGELFF
clone size: few; J gene: TRBJ2-1; V gene: TRBV28; CDR3 length: 17; D gene: TRBD2; CDR3 DNA: TGTGCCAGCAGTCGGACTAGCGGGGGACTCTCCTACAATGAGCAGTTCTTC; CDR3 protein: CASSRTSGGLSYNEQFF
clone size: NA; J gene: TRBJ2-7; V gene: TRBV11-3; CDR3 length: 15; D gene: NA; CDR3 DNA: TGTGCCAGCAGCTTTGGGGCTGGCGCCGGTTACGAGCAGTACTTC; CDR3 protein: CASSFGAGAGYEQYF
clone size: few; J gene: TRBJ1-5; V gene: TRBV6-5; CDR3 length: 14; D gene: NA; CDR3 DNA: TGTGCCAGCAGGAGTCCTCATAGCAATCAGCCCCAGCATTTT; CDR3 protein: CASRSPHSNQPQHF
clone size: once; J gene: TRBJ1-2; V gene: TRBV2; CDR3 length: 13; D gene: NA; CDR3 DNA: TGTGCCACCACGCACTCTGCTAACTATGGCTACACCTTC; CDR3 protein: CATTHSANYGYTF
clone size: NA; J gene: TRBJ2-7; V gene: TRBV19; CDR3 length: 14; D gene: TRBD1; CDR3 DNA: TGTGCCAGTAGTCAGACAGGGGTAGGCCACGAGCAGTACTTC; CDR3 protein: CASSQTGVGHEQYF
clone size: NA; J gene: TRBJ1-1; V gene: TRBV3-1/TRBV3-2; CDR3 length: 14; D gene: NA; CDR3 DNA: TGTGCCAGCAGCCAAGGACAGCTGAACACTGAAGCTTTCTTT; CDR3 protein: CASSQGQLNTEAFF
clone size: few; J gene: TRBJ2-3; V gene: TRBV9; CDR3 length: 13; D gene: NA; CDR3 DNA: TGTGCCAGCAGCGGCTTGCGGGGCAGGGAGCAGTATTTT; CDR3 protein: CASSGLRGREQYF
clone size: NA; J gene: TRBJ2-7; V gene: TRBV6-6; CDR3 length: 16; D gene: TRBD2; CDR3 DNA: TGTGCCAGCAGGGACCCCCCGGGCGGGAGGGGCTACGAGCAGTACTTC; CDR3 protein: CASRDPPGGRGYEQYF
clone size: NA; J gene: TRBJ1-1; V gene: TRBV29-1; CDR3 length: 13; D gene: NA; CDR3 DNA: TGCAGCGCAGAGCAGGGGTTGGACACTGAAGCTTTCTTT; CDR3 protein: CSAEQGLDTEAFF
clone size: NA; J gene: TRBJ2-7; V gene: TRBV2; CDR3 length: 15; D gene: NA; CDR3 DNA: TGTGCCAGCAGTGAATCTCAGGGGCCTACCTACGAGCAGTACTTC; CDR3 protein: CASSESQGPTYEQYF
clone size: NA; J gene: TRBJ2-3; V gene: TRBV9; CDR3 length: 17; D gene: TRBD2; CDR3 DNA: TGTGCCAGCAGCGTAGGGCTAGCGGGAGGGCACACAGATACGCAGTATTTT; CDR3 protein: CASSVGLAGGHTDTQYF
clone size: NA; J gene: TRBJ1-1; V gene: TRBV28; CDR3 length: 14; D gene: NA; CDR3 DNA: TGTGCCAGCAGTTTAGTGCAGGGCCCCTGGGGAGCTTTCTTT; CDR3 protein: CASSLVQGPWGAFF
clone size: NA; J gene: TRBJ2-1; V gene: TRBV28; CDR3 length: 16; D gene: NA; CDR3 DNA: TGTGCCAGCAGCCCACTCGGGGTTGGTAAATTGAATGAGCAGTTCTTC; CDR3 protein: CASSPLGVGKLNEQFF
clone size: NA; J gene: TRBJ2-2; V gene: TRBV13; CDR3 length: 18; D gene: NA; CDR3 DNA: TGTGCCAGCAGCTTAGGCCTTGGGCAGGGGACGAACACCGGGGAGCTGTTTTTT; CDR3 protein: CASSLGLGQGTNTGELFF
clone size: NA; J gene: TRBJ2-3; V gene: TRBV12-3/TRBV12-4; CDR3 length: 13; D gene: NA; CDR3 DNA: TGTGCCAGCAGCTTTATTCTCACAGATACGCAGTATTTT; CDR3 protein: CASSFILTDTQYF
clone size: NA; J gene: TRBJ2-7; V gene: TRBV5-4; CDR3 length: 14; D gene: TRBD1; CDR3 DNA: TGTGCCAGCAGCCGGGACAGGGGGGCCTACGAGCAGTACTTC; CDR3 protein: CASSRDRGAYEQYF
clone size: NA; J gene: TRBJ2-1; V gene: TRBV13; CDR3 length: 17; D gene: TRBD2; CDR3 DNA: TGTGCCAGCAGCTCCAGCTATCGTAGCGGGAGTGGTAATGAGCAGTTCTTC; CDR3 protein: CASSSSYRSGSGNEQFF
clone size: once; J gene: TRBJ2-7; V gene: TRBV28; CDR3 length: 13; D gene: TRBD2; CDR3 DNA: TGTGCCAGCAGAGGGACTAGTCTAAACGAGCAGTACTTC; CDR3 protein: CASRGTSLNEQYF
clone size: NA; J gene: TRBJ2-2; V gene: TRBV7-6; CDR3 length: 17; D gene: NA; CDR3 DNA: TGTGCCAGCAGCTGGGACAAGTATGAGGGGGACACCGGGGAGCTGTTTTTT; CDR3 protein: CASSWDKYEGDTGELFF
clone size: NA; J gene: TRBJ2-1; V gene: TRBV5-1; CDR3 length: 15; D gene: NA; CDR3 DNA: TGCGCCAGCAGCTTTCGTCCAAAAAACAACAATGAGCAGTTCTTC; CDR3 protein: CASSFRPKNNNEQFF
clone size: NA; J gene: TRBJ2-1; V gene: TRBV19; CDR3 length: 13; D gene: TRBD2; CDR3 DNA: TGTGCCAGTAACGGCCTCGGGGGGAATGAGCAGTTCTTC; CDR3 protein: CASNGLGGNEQFF
clone size: NA; J gene: TRBJ2-3; V gene: TRBV7-2; CDR3 length: 16; D gene: TRBD2; CDR3 DNA: TGTGCCAGCAGCCCACGACTAGCGGGAGGGGCAGATACGCAGTATTTT; CDR3 protein: CASSPRLAGGADTQYF
clone size: once; J gene: TRBJ1-2; V gene: TRBV21-1; CDR3 length: 15; D gene: NA; CDR3 DNA: TGTGCCAGCAGCAAAGTGGGACAGAGTAACTATGGCTACACCTTC; CDR3 protein: CASSKVGQSNYGYTF
clone size: NA; J gene: TRBJ2-1; V gene: TRBV19; CDR3 length: 14; D gene: TRBD2; CDR3 DNA: TGTGCCAGTAGAACTAGCGGGAGAGGCGATGAGCAGTTCTTC; CDR3 protein: CASRTSGRGDEQFF
clone size: NA; J gene: TRBJ2-1; V gene: TRBV3-1/TRBV3-2; CDR3 length: 18; D gene: NA; CDR3 DNA: TGTGCCAGCAGCCAAGAACGTAAGATAAGGGGGATTGGGGATGAGCAGTTCTTC; CDR3 protein: CASSQERKIRGIGDEQFF
clone size: few; J gene: TRBJ2-1; V gene: TRBV6-2/TRBV6-3; CDR3 length: 14; D gene: TRBD2; CDR3 DNA: TGTGCCAGCAGTCGGGGACTAGCCTTGAATGAGCAGTTCTTC; CDR3 protein: CASSRGLALNEQFF
clone size: NA; J gene: TRBJ2-1; V gene: TRBV29-1; CDR3 length: 12; D gene: TRBD2; CDR3 DNA: TGCAGCGTTGATCCGGGAGGCAGTGAGCAGTTCTTC; CDR3 protein: CSVDPGGSEQFF
clone size: NA; J gene: TRBJ1-5; V gene: TRBV7-2; CDR3 length: 17; D gene: NA; CDR3 DNA: TGTGCCAGCAGCTCCAACCGGGCAGGGTCGGGCAATCAGCCCCAGCATTTT; CDR3 protein: CASSSNRAGSGNQPQHF
clone size: NA; J gene: TRBJ2-5; V gene: TRBV19; CDR3 length: 15; D gene: TRBD2; CDR3 DNA: TGTGCCAGTAGTATATGGACTAGTGGGAGGGAGACCCAGTACTTC; CDR3 protein: CASSIWTSGRETQYF